This TCR beta chain was found in a study of blood T cell repertoires in COVID-19 (TCRdb year 2020). Regarding the complete study: The collaborator samples originated in the United States, Italy and Spain and spanned the acute and convalescent phases of COVID-19. The material from the prospective study consisted of cDNA or gDNA derived from T cells, B-cell-depleted T cells, or PBMCs. The samples were drawn from two sources: the first 160 participants of the ongoing ImmuneRACE study, and 950 to 1,500 subjects contributed by 6 global collaborators. The dataset comprised deeply sampled blood TCRbeta repertoires from subjects exposed to, actively infected with, or recovered from COVID-19. The repertoires were released in a freely available public database intended as a resource for research on the immune response to SARS-CoV-2. Nearly every sample came with metadata listing a de-identified subject ID, COVID-19 status, age in years and sex. Where available, HLA class I and class II types were taken from metadata supplied by the sample provider and were not determined by assay-based typing.

A note on this clone: Its specific antigen is unknown. Nothing much larger sits one base from this clone, and base qualities are not available.

From a lookup of the germline V gene (reference sequence), CDR1 and CDR2 are MNHNY and SVGAGI. The CDR3, cysteine through phenylalanine, is 12 amino acids long. Only the CDR3 region is kept as DNA, spanning 36 bases read in frame from base 1. Deletion took 5 bases off V and 10 bases off J, with a span of 12 bases between the germline ends. TCRbeta CDR3 regions were amplified from genomic DNA by means of the immunoSEQ Assay, a bias-controlled multiplex PCR. The original pipeline was this. Nucleated cell counts per sample were estimated from amplification of reference gene primers within the assay. Sequence reads were collapsed and filtered to measure the absolute abundance of every unique TCRbeta CDR3 rearrangement. For each sample, productive Simpson clonality was calculated by taking the square root of Simpson's diversity index across productive rearrangements. TCRdb's version of the immuneACCESS table is confined to in-frame rearrangements and falls short of the full clone set. An unresolved V gene accounts for under half of the shortfall where checked; the remainder is of unknown origin. V and J calls and clone size come straight from that table; D and trimming were deduced from the DNA. Across this sample there are around 34,000 clones, with roughly four fifths seen only once. The biggest ten clones account for roughly two fifths of the sample.

Each collaborating institution followed its own protocols to collect whole blood in K2EDTA tubes. For TCRbeta analysis, collaborator samples were shipped as frozen whole blood, as isolated PBMCs, or as DNA extracted from either sample type. Beyond this particular receptor, the publication reports: Clinical and demographic metadata were provided uncurated, with the amount varying by source and participant.

The chain links TRBV6-6 with TRBJ2-1, with the D segment identity uncertain. Sample: peripheral blood. This receptor was obtained from a man older than 75 with active or convalescent COVID-19. The DNA sequence is TGTGCCAGCAGTCCGCTCGCGGCCGAGCAGTTCTTC. It codes for CASSPLAAEQFF.